The rows below give T cell receptor beta chains drawn from one sample of a study of neoadjuvant anti-PD-1 for oral cavity cancer. Sequenced by immunoSEQ multiplex PCR; TCRdb stores in-frame clones only, minus some. Of about 9,800 clones in the sample, approximately 64% were seen once. This specimen was PBMCs, taken after nivolumab (anti-PD-1) treatment. Receptor source: a person aged 40 to 85 with oral cavity squamous cell carcinoma. Each CDR3 is given with its conserved first and last residue.

j_gene | v_gene | CDR3aa
TRBJ2-7 | TRBV28 | CASGVRGLEQYF
TRBJ1-4 | TRBV27 | CASRRGTEKLFF
TRBJ2-3 | TRBV5-4 | CASSLGQQDTQYF
TRBJ1-2 | TRBV29-1 | CSGTPTGGAYGYTF
TRBJ2-1 | TRBV28 | CASSLTAGGLNEQFF
TRBJ2-2 | TRBV9 | CASSVGGLGAGELFF
TRBJ1-4 | TRBV7-9 | CASSSQQGPNPTNEKLFF
TRBJ2-3 | TRBV29-1 | CSVEIQQDTQYF
TRBJ2-5 | TRBV21-1 | CASSKGERGARETQYF
TRBJ2-7 | TRBV27 | CASSPSGSGYEQYF
TRBJ1-1 | TRBV10-2 | CASRTGGGEAFF
TRBJ1-2 | TRBV14 | CASSQGLTYGYTF
TRBJ1-1 | TRBV7-2 | CASSLVAANTEAFF
TRBJ1-1 | TRBV9 | CASSPTGTMNTEAFF
TRBJ1-3 | TRBV28 | CASSPGQGISGNTIYF
TRBJ2-3 | TRBV5-1 | CASSFEGADTQYF
TRBJ1-6 | TRBV7-8 | CASSLSEHATINSPLHF
TRBJ1-2 | TRBV19 | CASSKPGGLGFGGYTF
TRBJ1-2 | TRBV2 | CASSVQGKANYGYTF
TRBJ1-1 | TRBV15 | CATSRGGSPTEAFF
TRBJ1-1 | TRBV7-9 | CASSLEGREIGAFF
TRBJ2-7 | TRBV27 | CASSLSTRGYSYEQYF
TRBJ1-2 | TRBV7-9 | CASTQQGAGGYTF
TRBJ1-5 | TRBV10-3 | CAISVTKQAPAQPQHF
TRBJ2-3 | TRBV6-5 | CASSYSAGAQDTQYF
TRBJ1-2 | TRBV29-1 | CSVPGQGIVNYGYTF
TRBJ1-4 | TRBV7-9 | CASSALTGGNEKLFF
TRBJ2-5 | TRBV11-2 | CASSTAAGGQETQYF
TRBJ1-2 | TRBV6-5 | CASSTAQFYGYTF
TRBJ2-7 | TRBV29-1 | CSASTGGSSYEQYF
TRBJ1-2 | TRBV27 | CASSPRVISNYGYTF
TRBJ2-1 | TRBV4-1 | CASSQDPGANEQFF
TRBJ1-5 | TRBV6-6 | CASSALAGGEQPQHF
TRBJ2-3 | TRBV19 | CASRGGRGPSTDTQYF
TRBJ1-3 | TRBV5-4 | CASSLGGASAGNTIYF
TRBJ2-5 | TRBV25-1 | CASSEWDGYQETQYF
TRBJ1-2 | TRBV5-5 | CASSPGQGNYGYTF
TRBJ1-1 | TRBV6-6 | CASSYSLAQGVHEAFF
TRBJ1-1 | TRBV5-4 | CASSPGQGGNTEAFF
TRBJ2-3 | TRBV5-4 | CASSQSGGWDTQYF
TRBJ1-1 | TRBV5-4 | CASRLLGGTEAFF
TRBJ2-3 | TRBV5-6 | CASSLDSPLDTQYF
TRBJ2-1 | TRBV14 | CASSQRDLGLAGGLYNEQFF
TRBJ1-1 | TRBV5-4 | CASSLRVKTEAFF
TRBJ1-5 | TRBV2 | CASLGRANQPQHF
TRBJ1-1 | TRBV5-4 | CASSLGRRRGNTEAFF
TRBJ1-5 | TRBV12-5 | CASGLTGVQPQHF
TRBJ1-3 | TRBV5-8 | CASSLLQSGNTIYF
TRBJ2-7 | TRBV15 | CATSRVRGPSSYEQYF
TRBJ2-5 | TRBV5-1 | CASSERTGLREETQYF
TRBJ2-7 | TRBV19 | CASSIGGLAVYEQYF
TRBJ2-3 | TRBV6-1 | CASSEANFFSDTQYF